This T cell receptor beta chain is drawn from a study of blood T cell repertoires in COVID-19. Study details: PBMCs, B-cell-depleted T cells, or T cells provided the cDNA or gDNA that made up the material.

CDR1 is KGHSH and CDR2 is LQKENI in the germline V gene. After removal of 4 bases from V and 7 bases from J, the junction contained 4 bases not matched to a gene. CDR3 length: 15 residues. Sequencing used immunoSEQ multiplex PCR; TCRdb keeps in-frame clones, though not all of them. This table holds about 220,000 clones, around 91% found once. The receptor comes from a woman in her late teens or twenties in a cohort exposed to, infected with or recovered from COVID-19 (not recorded which). This rearrangement joins TRBV18 to TRBJ2-1, with 13 bases aligning to TRBD2. Sequencing was done on a sample of PBMCs or T cells enriched from blood (not recorded which). In DNA form, the CDR3 reads TGTGCCAGCTCACGGACTAGCGGGAGCCTAAATGAGCAGTTCTTC. Encoded protein: CASSRTSGSLNEQFF. The full variable domain, rest sourced from reference TRBV18 and TRBJ2-1, is NAGVMQNPRHLVRRRGQEARLRCSPMKGHSHVYWYRQLPEEGLKFMVYLQKENIIDESGMPKERFSAEFPKEGPSILRIQQVVRGDSAAYFCASSRTSGSLNEQFFGPGTRLTVL.